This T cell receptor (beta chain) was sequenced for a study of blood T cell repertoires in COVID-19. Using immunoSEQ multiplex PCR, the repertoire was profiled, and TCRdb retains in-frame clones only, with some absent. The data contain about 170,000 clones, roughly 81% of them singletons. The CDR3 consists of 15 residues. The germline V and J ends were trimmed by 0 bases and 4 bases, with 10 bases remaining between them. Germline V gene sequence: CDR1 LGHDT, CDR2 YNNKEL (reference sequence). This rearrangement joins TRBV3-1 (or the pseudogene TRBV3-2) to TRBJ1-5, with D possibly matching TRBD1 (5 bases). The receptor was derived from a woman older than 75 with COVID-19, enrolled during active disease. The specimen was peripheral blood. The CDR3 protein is CASSQDRPGNQPQHF. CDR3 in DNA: TGTGCCAGCAGCCAAGATAGGCCAGGGAATCAGCCCCAGCATTTT.